This TCR beta chain comes out of a study of Graves' ophthalmopathy and Graves' hyperthyroidism. Hyperthyroidism qualified as stable when ophthalmopathy did not develop within 18 months of follow-up. This clonotype was found many times. Its target is unknown. RNA transcripts provided the template for amplifying TCR beta CDR3 regions. Second-round multiplex PCR came after a first-round RT-PCR that employed HTBI primers. MiXCR, run by TCRdb on the multiplex PCR reads, gives a single entry per CDR3 protein. The top ten hold more than 5.5% of the sample, which has just over 600,000 distinct CDR3 sequences, over 20% seen once. This CDR3 has 13 amino acids. V lost 4 bases to trimming and J lost 8 bases, with 15 bases between them. The germline V gene has CDR1 SGHRS and CDR2 YFSETQ. Study results and limitations: Appearing in blood as well were most expanded thyroid clonotypes above 0.001 frequency.

The chain links TRBV5-1 to TRBJ1-2, with D maybe TRBD1 (5 bases). The sequence came from a woman in her late teens or twenties with stable Graves' hyperthyroidism. Some clones in this sample may be carry-over from other donors' samples. Sample: peripheral blood. CDR3 nucleotides: TGCGCCAGCAGCCTCGGGACTTGGGGAGGCTACACCTTC. Translation gives CASSLGTWGGYTF.